This T cell receptor beta chain was documented in a study of Tregs in tolerant kidney transplant recipients. On this clone itself: Its antigen remains unidentified.

V lost 3 bases and J lost 0, with 13 bases in between. This CDR3 is built from 16 residues. Germline CDR1 SGHKS, CDR2 YYEKEE (reference sequence). Overall study results and limits: Biological reproducibility was not directly addressed, but technical replication error appeared minimal. For some patients, primers changed over time, blocking nucleotide-level comparison.

Recipients received nonmyeloablative bone marrow transplants from related graft donors, with transient mixed chimerism. Libraries were prepared by immunoSEQ multiplex PCR; TCRdb keeps only in-frame clonotypes and omits some of them. The sample gives roughly 64,000 clones, more than 75% of which show up once; 3.5% to 4.5% is in the top ten. Sequences were derived from CD4+ T cells from blood (PBMCs), sampled 6 months after the transplant. The chain combines TRBV5-5 with TRBJ2-1, with D maybe TRBD2 (5 bases). The sequence was obtained from a human patient who received a combined kidney and bone marrow transplant. Some T cells may possibly be graft donor cells. The CDR3 protein is CASSSVLGSSYNEQFF. CDR3 nucleotide sequence: TGTGCCAGCAGCTCGGTCCTTGGGAGCTCCTACAATGAGCAGTTCTTC. Based on the CDR3 plus reference TRBV5-5 and TRBJ2-1, the full variable domain is DAGVTQSPTHLIKTRGQQVTLRCSPISGHKSVSWYQQVLGQGPQFIFQYYEKEERGRGNFPDRFSARQFPNYSSELNVNALLLGDSALYLCASSSVLGSSYNEQFFGPGTRLTVL.